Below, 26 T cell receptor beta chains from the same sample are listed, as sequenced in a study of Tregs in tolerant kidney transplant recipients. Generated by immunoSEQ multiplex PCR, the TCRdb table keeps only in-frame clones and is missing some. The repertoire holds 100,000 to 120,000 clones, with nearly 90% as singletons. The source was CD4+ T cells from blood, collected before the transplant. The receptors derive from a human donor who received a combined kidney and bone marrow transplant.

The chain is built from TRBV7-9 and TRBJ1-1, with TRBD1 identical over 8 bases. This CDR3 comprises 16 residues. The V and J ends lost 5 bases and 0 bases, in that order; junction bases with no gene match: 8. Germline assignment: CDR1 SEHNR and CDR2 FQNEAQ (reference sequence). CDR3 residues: CASSHTRQGMNTEAFF. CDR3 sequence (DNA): TGTGCCAGCAGCCACACCCGACAGGGGATGAACACTGAAGCTTTCTTT.

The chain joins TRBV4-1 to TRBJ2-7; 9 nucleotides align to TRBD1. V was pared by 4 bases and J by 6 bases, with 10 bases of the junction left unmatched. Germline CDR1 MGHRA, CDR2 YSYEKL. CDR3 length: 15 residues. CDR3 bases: TGCGCCAGCAGCCTCTGGGGACAGGGACCCTCCGAGCAGTACTTC. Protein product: CASSLWGQGPSEQYF.

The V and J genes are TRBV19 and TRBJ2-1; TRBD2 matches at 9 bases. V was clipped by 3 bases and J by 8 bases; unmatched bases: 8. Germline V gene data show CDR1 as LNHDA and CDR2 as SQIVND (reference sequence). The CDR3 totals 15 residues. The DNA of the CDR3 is TGTGCCAGTAGTATGGCGGGGGGGCGAGCCCATGAGCAGTTCTTC. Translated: CASSMAGGRAHEQFF.

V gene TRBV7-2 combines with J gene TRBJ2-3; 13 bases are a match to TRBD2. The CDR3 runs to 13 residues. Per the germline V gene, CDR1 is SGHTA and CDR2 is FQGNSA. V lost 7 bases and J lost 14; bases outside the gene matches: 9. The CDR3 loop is CASNSLAGGPGYF. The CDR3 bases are TGTGCCAGCAACTCACTAGCGGGAGGGCCAGGGTATTTT.

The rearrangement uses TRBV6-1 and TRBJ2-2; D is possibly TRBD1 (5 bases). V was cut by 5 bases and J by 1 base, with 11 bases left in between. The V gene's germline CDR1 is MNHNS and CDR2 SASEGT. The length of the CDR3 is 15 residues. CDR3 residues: CASSWMGRNTGELFF. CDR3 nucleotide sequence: TGTGCCAGCAGTTGGATGGGGCGGAACACCGGGGAGCTGTTTTTT.

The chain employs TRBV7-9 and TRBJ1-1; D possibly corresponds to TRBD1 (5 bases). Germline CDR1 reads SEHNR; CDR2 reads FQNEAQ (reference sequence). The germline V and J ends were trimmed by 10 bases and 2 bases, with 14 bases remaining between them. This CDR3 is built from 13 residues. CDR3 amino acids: CAILGGDNTEAFF. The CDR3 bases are TGTGCCATCCTGGGAGGGGATAACACTGAAGCTTTCTTT.

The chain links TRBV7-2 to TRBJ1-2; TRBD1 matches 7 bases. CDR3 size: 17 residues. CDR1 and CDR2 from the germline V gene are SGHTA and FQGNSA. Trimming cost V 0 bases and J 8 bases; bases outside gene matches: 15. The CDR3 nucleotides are TGTGCCAGCAGCTTAGCGAGGGGGCGCGGGGAGGCAGTCGGCTACACCTTC. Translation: CASSLARGRGEAVGYTF.

CDR3 protein: CASSPNPRLGGGNTEAFF. The CDR3, as DNA: TGCGCCAGCAGCCCCAACCCCCGGCTAGGGGGCGGAAACACTGAAGCTTTCTTT. V and J are TRBV4-1 and TRBJ1-1; TRBD1 agrees at 7 bases. The CDR3 consists of 18 residues. The V gene's germline CDR1 is MGHRA and CDR2 YSYEKL. The junction had 16 bases not matched to a gene; V was cut back by 4 bases and J by 2 bases.

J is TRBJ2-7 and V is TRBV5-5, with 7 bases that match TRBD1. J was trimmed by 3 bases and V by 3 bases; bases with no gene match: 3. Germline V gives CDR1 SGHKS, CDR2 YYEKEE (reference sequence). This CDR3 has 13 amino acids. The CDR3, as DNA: TGTGCCAGCAGCTCACAGGGGAACTACGAGCAGTACTTC. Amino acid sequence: CASSSQGNYEQYF.

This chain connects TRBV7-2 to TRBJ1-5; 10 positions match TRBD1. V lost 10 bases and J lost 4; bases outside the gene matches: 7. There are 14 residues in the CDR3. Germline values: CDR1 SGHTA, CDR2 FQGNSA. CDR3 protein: CAISLGQGNQPQHF. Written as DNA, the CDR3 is TGTGCCATCTCCTTGGGACAGGGGAATCAGCCCCAGCATTTT.

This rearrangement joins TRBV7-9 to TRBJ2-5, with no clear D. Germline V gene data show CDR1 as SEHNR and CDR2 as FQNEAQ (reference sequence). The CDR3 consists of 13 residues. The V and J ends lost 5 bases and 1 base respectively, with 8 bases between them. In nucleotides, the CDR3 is TGTGCCAGCAGCCCCGACACCCAAGAGACCCAGTACTTC. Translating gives CASSPDTQETQYF.

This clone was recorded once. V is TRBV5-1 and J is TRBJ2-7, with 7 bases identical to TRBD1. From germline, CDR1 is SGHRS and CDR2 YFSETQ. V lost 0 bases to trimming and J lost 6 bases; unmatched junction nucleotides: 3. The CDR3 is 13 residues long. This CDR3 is CASSLAGTAEQYF. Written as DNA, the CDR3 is TGCGCCAGCAGCTTGGCCGGGACAGCCGAGCAGTACTTC.

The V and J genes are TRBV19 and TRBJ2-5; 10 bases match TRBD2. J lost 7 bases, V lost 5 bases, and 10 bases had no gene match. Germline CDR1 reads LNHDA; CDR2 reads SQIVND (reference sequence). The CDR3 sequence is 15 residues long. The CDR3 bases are TGTGCCAGTAGTTCCGCTAGCGGGGGACCAGGGACCCAGTACTTC. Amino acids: CASSSASGGPGTQYF.

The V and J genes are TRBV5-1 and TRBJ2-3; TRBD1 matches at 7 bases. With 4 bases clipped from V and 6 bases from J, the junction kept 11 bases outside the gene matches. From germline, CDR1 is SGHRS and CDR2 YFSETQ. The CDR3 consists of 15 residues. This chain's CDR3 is CASSQGDRPGDTQYF. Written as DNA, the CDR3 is TGCGCCAGCAGCCAGGGGGACCGACCAGGGGATACGCAGTATTTT. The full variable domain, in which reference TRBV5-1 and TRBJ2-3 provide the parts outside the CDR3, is KAGVTQTPRYLIKTRGQQVTLSCSPISGHRSVSWYQQTPGQGLQFLFEYFSETQRNKGNFPGRFSGRQFSNSRSEMNVSTLELGDSALYLCASSQGDRPGDTQYFGPGTRLTVL.

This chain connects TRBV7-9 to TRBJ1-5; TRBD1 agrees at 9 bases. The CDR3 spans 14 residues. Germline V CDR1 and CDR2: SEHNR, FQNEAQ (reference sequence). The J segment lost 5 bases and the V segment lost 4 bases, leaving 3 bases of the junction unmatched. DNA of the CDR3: TGTGCCAGCAGCTCAGGGACAGGGTATCAGCCCCAGCATTTT. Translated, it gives CASSSGTGYQPQHF.

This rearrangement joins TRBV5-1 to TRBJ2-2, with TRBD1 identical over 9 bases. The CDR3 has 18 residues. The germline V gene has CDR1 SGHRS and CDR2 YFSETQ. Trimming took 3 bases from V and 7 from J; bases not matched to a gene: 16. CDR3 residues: CASSSAPPGQGASGELFF. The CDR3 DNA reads TGCGCCAGCAGCTCGGCTCCCCCGGGACAGGGAGCCAGCGGGGAGCTGTTTTTT.

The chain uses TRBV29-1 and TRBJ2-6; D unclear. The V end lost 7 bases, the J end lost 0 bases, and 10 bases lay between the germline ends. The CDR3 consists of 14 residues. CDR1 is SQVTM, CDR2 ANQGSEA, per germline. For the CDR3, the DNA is TGCAGCGCCCAGGAAAACTCTGGGGCCAACGTCCTGACTTTC. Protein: CSAQENSGANVLTF.

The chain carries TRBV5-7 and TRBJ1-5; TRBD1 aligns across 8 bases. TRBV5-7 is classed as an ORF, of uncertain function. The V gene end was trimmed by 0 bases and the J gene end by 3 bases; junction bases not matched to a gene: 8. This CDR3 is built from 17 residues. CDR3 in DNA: TGTGCCAGCAGCTTGGAGGGGGGGACAGGTACCAATCAGCCCCAGCATTTT. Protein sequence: CASSLEGGTGTNQPQHF.

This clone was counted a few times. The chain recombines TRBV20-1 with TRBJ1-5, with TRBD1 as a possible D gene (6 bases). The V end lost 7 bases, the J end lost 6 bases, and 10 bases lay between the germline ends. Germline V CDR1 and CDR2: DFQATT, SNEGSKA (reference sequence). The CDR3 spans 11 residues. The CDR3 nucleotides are TGCAGTGTACAGGGCGGTCAGCCCCAGCATTTT. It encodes CSVQGGQPQHF.

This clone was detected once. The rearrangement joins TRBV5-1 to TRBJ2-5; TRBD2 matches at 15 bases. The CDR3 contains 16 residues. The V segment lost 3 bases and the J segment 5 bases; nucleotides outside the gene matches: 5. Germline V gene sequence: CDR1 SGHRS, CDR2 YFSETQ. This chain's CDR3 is CASSWGTSGGTETQYF. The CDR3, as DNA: TGCGCCAGCAGCTGGGGGACTAGCGGGGGGACGGAGACCCAGTACTTC.

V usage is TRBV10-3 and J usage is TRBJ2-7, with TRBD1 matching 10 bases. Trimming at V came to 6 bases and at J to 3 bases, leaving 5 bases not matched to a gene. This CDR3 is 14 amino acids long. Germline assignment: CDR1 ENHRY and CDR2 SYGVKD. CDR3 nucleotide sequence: TGTGCCATCAGGCGGGGGACAGGGGACTACGAGCAGTACTTC. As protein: CAIRRGTGDYEQYF.

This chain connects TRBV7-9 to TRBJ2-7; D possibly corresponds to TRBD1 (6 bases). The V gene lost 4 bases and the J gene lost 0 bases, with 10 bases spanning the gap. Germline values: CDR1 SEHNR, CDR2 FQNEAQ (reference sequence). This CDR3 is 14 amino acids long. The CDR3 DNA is TGTGCCAGCAGCTCGGGACACAGCTCCTACGAGCAGTACTTC. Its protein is CASSSGHSSYEQYF.

The CDR3 reads CASSRTSGETQYF. The CDR3 coding sequence is TGTGCCAGCTCCCGGACTAGCGGAGAGACCCAGTACTTC. The chain employs TRBV18 and TRBJ2-5, with 10 bases aligning to TRBD2. The CDR3 runs to 13 residues. V dropped 6 bases and J dropped 4; count of bases not matched to a gene: 2. In germline, CDR1 is KGHSH, CDR2 LQKENI.

The CDR3 bases are TGCAGCGCAACCGGGACTAGCGGGAGCAAAAACATTCAGTACTTC. Amino acid sequence: CSATGTSGSKNIQYF. The chain carries TRBV29-1 and TRBJ2-4; TRBD2 agrees at 14 bases. This CDR3 has 15 amino acids. J lost 3 bases, V lost 7 bases, and 5 bases had no gene match. CDR1 SQVTM and CDR2 ANQGSEA come from the germline V gene.

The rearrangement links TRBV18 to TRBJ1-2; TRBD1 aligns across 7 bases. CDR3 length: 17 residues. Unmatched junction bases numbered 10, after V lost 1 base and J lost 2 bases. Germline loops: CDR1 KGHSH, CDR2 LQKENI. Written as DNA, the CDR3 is TGTGCCAGCTCACCACTCGGGGACAGTGGATCAAACTATGGCTACACCTTC. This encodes CASSPLGDSGSNYGYTF.

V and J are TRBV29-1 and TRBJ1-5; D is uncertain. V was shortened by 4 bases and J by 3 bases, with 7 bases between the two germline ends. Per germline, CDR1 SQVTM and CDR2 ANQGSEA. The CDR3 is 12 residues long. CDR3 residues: CSVGGFNQPQHF. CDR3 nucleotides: TGCAGCGTTGGAGGATTCAATCAGCCCCAGCATTTT.